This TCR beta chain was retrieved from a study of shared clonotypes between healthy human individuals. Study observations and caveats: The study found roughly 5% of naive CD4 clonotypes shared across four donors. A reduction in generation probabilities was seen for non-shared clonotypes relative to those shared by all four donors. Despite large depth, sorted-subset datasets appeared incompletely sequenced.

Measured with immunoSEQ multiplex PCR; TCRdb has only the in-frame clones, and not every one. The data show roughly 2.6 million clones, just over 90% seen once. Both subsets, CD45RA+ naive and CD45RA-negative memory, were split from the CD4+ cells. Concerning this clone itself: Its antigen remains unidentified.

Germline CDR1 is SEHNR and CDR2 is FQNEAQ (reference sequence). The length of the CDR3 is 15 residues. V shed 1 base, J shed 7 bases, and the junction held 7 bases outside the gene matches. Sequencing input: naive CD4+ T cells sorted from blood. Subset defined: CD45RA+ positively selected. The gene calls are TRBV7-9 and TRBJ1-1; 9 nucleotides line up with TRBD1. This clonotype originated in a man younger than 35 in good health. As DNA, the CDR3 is TGTGCCAGCAGCTTAGTTACAGGGGGCTTGGGTGAAGCTTTCTTT. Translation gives CASSLVTGGLGEAFF.